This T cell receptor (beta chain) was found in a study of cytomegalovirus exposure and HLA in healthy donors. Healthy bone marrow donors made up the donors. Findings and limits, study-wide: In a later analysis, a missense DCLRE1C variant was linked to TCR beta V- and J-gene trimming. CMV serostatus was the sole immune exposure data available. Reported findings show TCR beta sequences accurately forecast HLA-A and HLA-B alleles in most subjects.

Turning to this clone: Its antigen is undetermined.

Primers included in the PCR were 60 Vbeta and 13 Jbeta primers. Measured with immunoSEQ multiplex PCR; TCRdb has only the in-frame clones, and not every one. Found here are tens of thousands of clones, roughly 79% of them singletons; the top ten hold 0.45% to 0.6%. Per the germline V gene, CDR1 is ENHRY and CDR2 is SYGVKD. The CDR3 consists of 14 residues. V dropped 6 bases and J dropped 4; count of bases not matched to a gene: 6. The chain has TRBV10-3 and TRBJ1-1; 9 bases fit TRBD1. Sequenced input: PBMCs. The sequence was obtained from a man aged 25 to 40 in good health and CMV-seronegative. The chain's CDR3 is CAISAGTGRTEAFF. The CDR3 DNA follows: TGTGCCATCAGCGCCGGGACAGGGCGCACTGAAGCTTTCTTT.